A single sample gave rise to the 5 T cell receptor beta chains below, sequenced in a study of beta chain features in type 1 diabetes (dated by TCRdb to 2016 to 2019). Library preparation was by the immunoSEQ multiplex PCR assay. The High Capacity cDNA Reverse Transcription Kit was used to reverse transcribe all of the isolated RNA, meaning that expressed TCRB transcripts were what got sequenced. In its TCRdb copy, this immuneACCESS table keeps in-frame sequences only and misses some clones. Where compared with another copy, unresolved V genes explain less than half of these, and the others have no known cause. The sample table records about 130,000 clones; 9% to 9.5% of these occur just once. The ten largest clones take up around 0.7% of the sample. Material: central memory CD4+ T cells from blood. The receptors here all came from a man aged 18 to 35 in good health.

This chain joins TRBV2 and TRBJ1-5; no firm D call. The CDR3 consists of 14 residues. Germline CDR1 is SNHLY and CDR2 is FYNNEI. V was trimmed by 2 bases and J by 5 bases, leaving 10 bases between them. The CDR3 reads CASSEMSDYQPQHF. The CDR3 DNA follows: TGTGCCAGCAGTGAAATGTCAGATTATCAGCCCCAGCATTTT.

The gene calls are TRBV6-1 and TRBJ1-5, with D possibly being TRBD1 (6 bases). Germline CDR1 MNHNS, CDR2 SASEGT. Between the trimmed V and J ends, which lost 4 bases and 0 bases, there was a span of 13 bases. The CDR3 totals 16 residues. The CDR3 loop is CASSGGLQGSNQPQHF. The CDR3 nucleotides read TGTGCCAGCAGTGGAGGATTACAGGGTAGCAATCAGCCCCAGCATTTT.

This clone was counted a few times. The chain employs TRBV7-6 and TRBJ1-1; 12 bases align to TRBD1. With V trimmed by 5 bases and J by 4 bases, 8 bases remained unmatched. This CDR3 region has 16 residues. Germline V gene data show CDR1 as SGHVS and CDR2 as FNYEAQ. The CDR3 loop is CASSGPGQGASTEAFF. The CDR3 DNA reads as TGTGCCAGCAGCGGGCCGGGACAGGGGGCAAGCACTGAAGCTTTCTTT. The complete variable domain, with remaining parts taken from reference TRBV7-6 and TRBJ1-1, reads GAGVSQSPRYKVTKRGQDVALRCDPISGHVSLYWYRQALGQGPEFLTYFNYEAQQDKSGLPNDRFSAERPEGSISTLTIQRTEQRDSAMYRCASSGPGQGASTEAFFGQGTRLTVV.

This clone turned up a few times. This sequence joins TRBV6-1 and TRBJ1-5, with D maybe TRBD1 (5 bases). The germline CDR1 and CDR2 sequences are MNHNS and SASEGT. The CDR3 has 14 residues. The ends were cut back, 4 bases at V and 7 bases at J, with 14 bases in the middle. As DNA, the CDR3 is TGTGCCAGCAGTGTCGTAAGGGGTAAGCAGCCCCAGCATTTT. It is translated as CASSVVRGKQPQHF.

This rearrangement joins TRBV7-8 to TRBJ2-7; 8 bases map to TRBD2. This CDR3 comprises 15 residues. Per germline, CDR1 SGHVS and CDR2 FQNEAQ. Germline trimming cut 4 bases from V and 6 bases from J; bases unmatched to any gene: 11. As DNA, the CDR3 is TGTGCCAGCAGCTCGCTCGGCGTAGCGGGGATCGAGCAGTACTTC. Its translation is CASSSLGVAGIEQYF. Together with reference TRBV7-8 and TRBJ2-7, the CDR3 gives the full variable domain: GAGVSQSPRYKVAKRGQDVALRCDPISGHVSLFWYQQALGQGPEFLTYFQNEAQLDKSGLPSDRFFAERPEGSVSTLKIQRTQQEDSAVYLCASSSLGVAGIEQYFGPGTRLTVT.